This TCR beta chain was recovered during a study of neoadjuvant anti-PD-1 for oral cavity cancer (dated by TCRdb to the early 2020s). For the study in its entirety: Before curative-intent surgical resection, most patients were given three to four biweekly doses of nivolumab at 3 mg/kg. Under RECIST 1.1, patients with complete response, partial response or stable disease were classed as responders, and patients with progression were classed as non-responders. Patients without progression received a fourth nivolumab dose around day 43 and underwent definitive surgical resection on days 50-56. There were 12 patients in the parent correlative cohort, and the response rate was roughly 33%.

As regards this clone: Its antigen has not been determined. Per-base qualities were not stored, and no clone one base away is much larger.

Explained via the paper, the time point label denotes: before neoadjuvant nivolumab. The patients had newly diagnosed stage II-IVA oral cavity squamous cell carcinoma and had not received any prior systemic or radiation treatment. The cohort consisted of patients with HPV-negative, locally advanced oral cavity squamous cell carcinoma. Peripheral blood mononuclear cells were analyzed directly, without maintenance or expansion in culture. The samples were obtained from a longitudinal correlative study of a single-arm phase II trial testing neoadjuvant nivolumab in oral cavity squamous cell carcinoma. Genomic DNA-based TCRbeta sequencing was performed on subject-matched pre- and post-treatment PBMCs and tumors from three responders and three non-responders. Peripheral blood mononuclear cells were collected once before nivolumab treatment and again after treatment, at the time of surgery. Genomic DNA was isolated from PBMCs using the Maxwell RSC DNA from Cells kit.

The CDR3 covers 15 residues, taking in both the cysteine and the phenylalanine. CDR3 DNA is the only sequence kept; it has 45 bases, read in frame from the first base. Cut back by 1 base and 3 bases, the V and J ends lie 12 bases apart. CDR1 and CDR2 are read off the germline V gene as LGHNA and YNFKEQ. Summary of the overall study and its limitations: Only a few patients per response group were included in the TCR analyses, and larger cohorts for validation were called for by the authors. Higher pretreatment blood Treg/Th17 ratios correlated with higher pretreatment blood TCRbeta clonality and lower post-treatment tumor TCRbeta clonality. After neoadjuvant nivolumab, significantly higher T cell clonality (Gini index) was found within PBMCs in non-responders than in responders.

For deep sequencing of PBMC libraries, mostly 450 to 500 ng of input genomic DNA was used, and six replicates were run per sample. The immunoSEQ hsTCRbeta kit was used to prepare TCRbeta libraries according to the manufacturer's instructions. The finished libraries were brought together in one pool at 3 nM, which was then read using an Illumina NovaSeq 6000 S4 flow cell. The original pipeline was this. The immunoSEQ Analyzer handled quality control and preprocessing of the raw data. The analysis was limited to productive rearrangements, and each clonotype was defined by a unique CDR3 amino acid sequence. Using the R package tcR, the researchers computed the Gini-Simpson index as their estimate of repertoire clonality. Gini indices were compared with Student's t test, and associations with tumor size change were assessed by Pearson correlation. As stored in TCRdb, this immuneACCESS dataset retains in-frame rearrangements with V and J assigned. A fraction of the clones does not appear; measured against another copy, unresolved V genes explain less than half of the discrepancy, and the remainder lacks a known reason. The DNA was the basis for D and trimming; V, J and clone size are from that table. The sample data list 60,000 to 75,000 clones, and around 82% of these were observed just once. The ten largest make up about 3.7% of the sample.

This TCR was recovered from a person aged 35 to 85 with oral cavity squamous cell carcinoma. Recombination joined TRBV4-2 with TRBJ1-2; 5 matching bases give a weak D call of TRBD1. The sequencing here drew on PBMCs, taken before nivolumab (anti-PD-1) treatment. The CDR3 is CASSQARGIDYGYTF. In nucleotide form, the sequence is TGTGCCAGCAGCCAAGCCCGGGGGATTGACTATGGCTACACCTTC.